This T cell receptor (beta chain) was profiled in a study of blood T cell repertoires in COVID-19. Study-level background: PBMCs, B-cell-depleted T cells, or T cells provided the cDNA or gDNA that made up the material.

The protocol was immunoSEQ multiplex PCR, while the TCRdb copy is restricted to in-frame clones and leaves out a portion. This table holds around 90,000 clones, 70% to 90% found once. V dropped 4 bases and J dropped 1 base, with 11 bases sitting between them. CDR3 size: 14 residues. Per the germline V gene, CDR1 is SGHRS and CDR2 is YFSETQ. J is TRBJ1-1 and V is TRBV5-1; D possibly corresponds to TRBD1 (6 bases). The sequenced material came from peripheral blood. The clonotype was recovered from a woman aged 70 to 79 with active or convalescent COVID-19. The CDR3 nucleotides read TGCGCCAGCAGCCGGGACACTGGGAACACTGAAGCTTTCTTT. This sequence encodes CASSRDTGNTEAFF.